What follows are 9 T cell receptor beta chains derived from one specimen sequenced in a study of cytomegalovirus exposure and HLA in healthy donors. It was with 60 Vbeta and 13 Jbeta primers that the PCR ran. The assay was immunoSEQ multiplex PCR, and TCRdb's table has in-frame clones only and misses some. The sample has roughly 130,000 clones; approximately 78% are singletons. The specimen sequenced was PBMCs. All receptors derive from a human donor in good health.

The J gene is TRBJ2-5, the V gene TRBV5-1, with D possibly TRBD1 on 6 matching bases. Germline V gene lookup returns CDR1 SGHRS and CDR2 YFSETQ. This CDR3 contains 11 residues. V lost 3 bases to trimming and J lost 11 bases, with 11 bases between them. The CDR3 is CASSSGVEQYF. The CDR3 DNA is TGCGCCAGCAGCTCAGGGGTTGAGCAGTACTTC.

V usage is TRBV9 and J usage is TRBJ2-5; 7 bases align to TRBD1. The CDR3 covers 14 residues. V shed 4 bases, J shed 5 bases, and the junction held 8 bases outside the gene matches. CDR1 is SGDLS and CDR2 is YYNGEE in the germline V gene. CDR3 coding DNA: TGTGCCAGCAGCCCGACAGGGTTGGGGGAGACCCAGTACTTC. Its translation: CASSPTGLGETQYF.

This sequence joins TRBV28 and TRBJ1-5, with D unresolved. V was trimmed by 7 bases and J by 6 bases, leaving 19 bases between them. Germline V gene data show CDR1 as MDHEN and CDR2 as SYDVKM. This CDR3 contains 15 residues. The CDR3 region is CASNTKGIRGQPQHF. The CDR3 DNA sequence: TGTGCCAGCAATACAAAAGGGATTCGGGGTCAGCCCCAGCATTTT.

The rearrangement uses TRBV2 and TRBJ1-2; D is unresolved. Per germline, CDR1 SNHLY and CDR2 FYNNEI. There are 14 residues in the CDR3. The ends were cut back, 1 base at V and 4 bases at J, with 10 bases in the middle. CDR3 nucleotides: TGTGCCAGCAGTGAAGTGACGGACTCCTATGGCTACACCTTC. It encodes CASSEVTDSYGYTF.

The chain carries TRBV19 and TRBJ1-3; TRBD1 aligns across 7 bases. The CDR3 totals 15 residues. The germline V gene encodes CDR1 LNHDA and CDR2 SQIVND (reference sequence). The junction had 2 bases not matched to a gene; V was cut back by 3 bases and J by 0 bases. The CDR3, as DNA: TGTGCCAGTAGTATCCAGGGGGTCTCTGGAAACACCATATATTTT. It translates to CASSIQGVSGNTIYF.

The V call is TRBV9, the J call TRBJ2-3, with D possibly TRBD2 on 7 matching bases. The CDR3 is made up of 15 amino acids. Looked up from germline, CDR1 is SGDLS and CDR2 is YYNGEE. The V and J ends lost 0 bases and 3 bases respectively, with 11 bases between them. The CDR3 here is CASSVEGGVTDTQYF. CDR3 sequence (DNA): TGTGCCAGCAGCGTAGAGGGGGGGGTGACAGATACGCAGTATTTT.

In its sample, this clone was seen once. The J gene is TRBJ2-2, the V gene TRBV7-2, with D perhaps matching TRBD1 (5 bases). The CDR3 length is 15 residues. Germline V gene data show CDR1 as SGHTA and CDR2 as FQGNSA. The V end was cut by 2 bases, the J end by 0 bases, with 7 bases between. The CDR3 DNA reads as TGTGCCAGCAGCTTAAGGGGCCCGAACACCGGGGAGCTGTTTTTT. It encodes CASSLRGPNTGELFF.

The chain recombines TRBV9 with TRBJ2-1, with 8 bases aligning to TRBD2. Germline-derived CDR1 and CDR2 are SGDLS and YYNGEE. Losses at the gene ends were 2 bases for V and 0 bases for J; bases not matched to a gene: 4. This CDR3 spans 16 amino acids. The CDR3 DNA reads TGTGCCAGCAGCGTGGCGGGAGGTCTCTCCTACAATGAGCAGTTCTTC. This codes for CASSVAGGLSYNEQFF.

The chain couples TRBV6-6 to TRBJ2-7, with 9 bases identical to TRBD1. The germline CDR1 and CDR2 sequences are MNHNY and SVGAGI (reference sequence). The junction had 14 bases not matched to a gene; V was cut back by 7 bases and J by 7 bases. CDR3 size: 15 residues. CDR3 residues: CASTKGGQGNFEQYF. CDR3 nucleotides: TGTGCCAGCACCAAAGGGGGACAGGGAAACTTTGAGCAGTACTTC.